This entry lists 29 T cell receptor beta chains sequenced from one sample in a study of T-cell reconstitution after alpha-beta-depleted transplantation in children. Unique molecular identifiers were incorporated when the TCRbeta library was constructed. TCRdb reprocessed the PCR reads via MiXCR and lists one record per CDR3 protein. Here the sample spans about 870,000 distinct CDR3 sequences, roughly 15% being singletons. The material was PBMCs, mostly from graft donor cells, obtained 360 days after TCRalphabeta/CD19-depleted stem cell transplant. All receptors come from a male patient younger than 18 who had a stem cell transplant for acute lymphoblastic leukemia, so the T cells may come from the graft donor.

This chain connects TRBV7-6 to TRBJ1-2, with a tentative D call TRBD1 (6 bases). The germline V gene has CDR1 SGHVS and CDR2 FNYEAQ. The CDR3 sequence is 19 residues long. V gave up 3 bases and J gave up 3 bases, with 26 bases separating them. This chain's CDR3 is CASSLGPHGTLVRHYGYTF. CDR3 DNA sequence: TGTGCCAGCAGCTTGGGACCCCACGGGACACTAGTTAGGCACTATGGCTACACCTTC.

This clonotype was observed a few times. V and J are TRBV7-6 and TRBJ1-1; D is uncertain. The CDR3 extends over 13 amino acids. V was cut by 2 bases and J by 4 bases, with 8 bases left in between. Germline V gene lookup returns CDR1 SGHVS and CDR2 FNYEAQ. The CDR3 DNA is TGTGCCAGCAGCTTAAAGGAGGTCACTGAAGCTTTCTTT. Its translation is CASSLKEVTEAFF.

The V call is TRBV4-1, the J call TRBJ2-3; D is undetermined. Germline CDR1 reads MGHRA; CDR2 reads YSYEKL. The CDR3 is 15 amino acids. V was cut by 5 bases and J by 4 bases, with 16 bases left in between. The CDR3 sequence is CASSSTIDNPDTQYF. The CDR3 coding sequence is TGCGCCAGCAGCTCCACGATCGATAACCCAGATACGCAGTATTTT.

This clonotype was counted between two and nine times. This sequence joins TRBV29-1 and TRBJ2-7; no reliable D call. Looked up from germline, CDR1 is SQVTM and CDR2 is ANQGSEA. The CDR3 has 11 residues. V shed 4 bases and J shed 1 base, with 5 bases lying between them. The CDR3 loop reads CSVALSYEQYF. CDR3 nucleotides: TGCAGCGTTGCTCTTTCCTACGAGCAGTACTTC.

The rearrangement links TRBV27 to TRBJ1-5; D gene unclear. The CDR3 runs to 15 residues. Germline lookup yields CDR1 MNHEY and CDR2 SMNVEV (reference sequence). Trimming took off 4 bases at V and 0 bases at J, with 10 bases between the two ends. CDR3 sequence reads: CASSSGRYSNQPQHF. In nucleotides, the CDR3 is TGTGCCAGCAGTTCGGGGAGGTATAGCAATCAGCCCCAGCATTTT.

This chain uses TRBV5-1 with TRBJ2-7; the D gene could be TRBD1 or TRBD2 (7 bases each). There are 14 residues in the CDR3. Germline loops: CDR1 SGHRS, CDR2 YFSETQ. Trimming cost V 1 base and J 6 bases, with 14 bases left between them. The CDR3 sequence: CASSLPQGGREQYF. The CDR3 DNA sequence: TGCGCCAGCAGCTTGCCCCAGGGGGGGCGCGAGCAGTACTTC.

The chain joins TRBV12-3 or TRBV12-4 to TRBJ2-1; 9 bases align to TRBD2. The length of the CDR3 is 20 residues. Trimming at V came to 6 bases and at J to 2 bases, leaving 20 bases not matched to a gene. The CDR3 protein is CASRRRGPSGTKRAYNEQFF. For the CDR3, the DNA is TGTGCCAGCAGAAGACGGGGGCCTAGCGGGACCAAAAGGGCCTACAATGAGCAGTTCTTC.

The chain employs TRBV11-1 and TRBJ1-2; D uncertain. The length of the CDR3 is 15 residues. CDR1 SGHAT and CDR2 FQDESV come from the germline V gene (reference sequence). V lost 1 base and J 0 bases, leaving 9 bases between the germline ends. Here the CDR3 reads CASSLESSSNYGYTF. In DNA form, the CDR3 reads TGTGCCAGCAGCTTAGAGAGTTCCTCTAACTATGGCTACACCTTC.

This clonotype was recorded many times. CDR3 loop: CAISESPGVNDSPLHF. CDR3 DNA sequence: TGTGCCATCAGTGAGTCTCCCGGGGTTAATGATTCACCCCTCCACTTT. This chain uses TRBV10-3 with TRBJ1-6, with D uncertain. V lost 0 bases to trimming and J lost 8 bases, with 14 bases between them. In germline, CDR1 is ENHRY, CDR2 SYGVKD. This CDR3 has 16 residues.

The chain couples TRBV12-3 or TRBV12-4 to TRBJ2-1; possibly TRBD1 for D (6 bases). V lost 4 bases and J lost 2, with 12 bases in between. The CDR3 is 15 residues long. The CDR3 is CASSSRQAAYNEQFF. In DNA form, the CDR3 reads TGTGCCAGCAGTTCAAGACAGGCCGCCTACAATGAGCAGTTCTTC.

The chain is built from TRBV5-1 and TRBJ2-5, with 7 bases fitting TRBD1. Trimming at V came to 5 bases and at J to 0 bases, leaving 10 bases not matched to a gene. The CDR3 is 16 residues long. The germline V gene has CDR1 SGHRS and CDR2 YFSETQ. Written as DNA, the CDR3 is TGCGCCAGCAGGTGGGGACAGCCCTTCTACCAAGAGACCCAGTACTTC. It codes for CASRWGQPFYQETQYF.

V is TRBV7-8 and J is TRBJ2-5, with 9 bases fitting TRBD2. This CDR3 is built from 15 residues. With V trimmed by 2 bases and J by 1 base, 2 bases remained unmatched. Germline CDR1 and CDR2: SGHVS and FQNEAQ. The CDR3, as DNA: TGTGCCAGCAGCTTACTAGCGGGGTTCCAAGAGACCCAGTACTTC. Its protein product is CASSLLAGFQETQYF.

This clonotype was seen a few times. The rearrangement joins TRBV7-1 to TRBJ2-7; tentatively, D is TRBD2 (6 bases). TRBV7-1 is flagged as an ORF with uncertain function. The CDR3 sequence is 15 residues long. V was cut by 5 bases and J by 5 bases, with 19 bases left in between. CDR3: CASSPIGGERDEQYF. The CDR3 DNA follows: TGTGCCAGCAGCCCAATCGGAGGGGAGCGGGACGAGCAGTACTTC.

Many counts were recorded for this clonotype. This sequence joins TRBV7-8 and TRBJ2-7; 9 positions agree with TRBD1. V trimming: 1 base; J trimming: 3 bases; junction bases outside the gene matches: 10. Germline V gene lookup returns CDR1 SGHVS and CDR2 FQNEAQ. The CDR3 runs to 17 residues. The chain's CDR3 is CASSLVYRGRVIYEQYF. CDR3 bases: TGTGCCAGCAGCTTAGTCTACAGGGGGCGGGTCATCTACGAGCAGTACTTC.

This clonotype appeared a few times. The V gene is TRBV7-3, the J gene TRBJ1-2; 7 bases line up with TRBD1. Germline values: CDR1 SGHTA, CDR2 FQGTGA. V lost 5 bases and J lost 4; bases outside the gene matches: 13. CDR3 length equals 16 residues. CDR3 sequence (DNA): TGTGCCAGCAGCCCCTTACCGGACAGGAGGGGCTATGGCTACACCTTC. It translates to CASSPLPDRRGYGYTF. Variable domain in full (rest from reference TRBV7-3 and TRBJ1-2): GAGVSQTPSNKVTEKGKYVELRCDPISGHTALYWYRQSLGQGPEFLIYFQGTGAADDSGLPNDRFFAVRPEGSVSTLKIQRTERGDSAVYLCASSPLPDRRGYGYTFGSGTRLTVV.

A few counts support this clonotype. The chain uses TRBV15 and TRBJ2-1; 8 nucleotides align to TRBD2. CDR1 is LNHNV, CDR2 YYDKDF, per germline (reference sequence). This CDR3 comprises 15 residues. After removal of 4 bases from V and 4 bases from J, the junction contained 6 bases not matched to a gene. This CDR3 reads CATSTLRGGYNEQFF. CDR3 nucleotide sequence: TGTGCCACCAGCACTCTTCGGGGGGGATACAATGAGCAGTTCTTC.

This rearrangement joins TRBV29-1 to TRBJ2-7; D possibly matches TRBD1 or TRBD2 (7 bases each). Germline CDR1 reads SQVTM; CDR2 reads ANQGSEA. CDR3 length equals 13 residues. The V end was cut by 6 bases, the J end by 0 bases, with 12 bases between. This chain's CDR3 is CSVRGGTSYEQYF. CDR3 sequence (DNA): TGCAGCGTCAGGGGGGGAACCTCCTACGAGCAGTACTTC.

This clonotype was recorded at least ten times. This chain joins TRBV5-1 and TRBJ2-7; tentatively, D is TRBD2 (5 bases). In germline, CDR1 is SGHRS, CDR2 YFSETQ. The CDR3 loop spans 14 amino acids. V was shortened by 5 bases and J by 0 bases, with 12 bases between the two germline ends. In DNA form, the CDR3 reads TGCGCCAGCAGTACGGTGGGGAGCTCCTACGAGCAGTACTTC. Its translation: CASSTVGSSYEQYF.

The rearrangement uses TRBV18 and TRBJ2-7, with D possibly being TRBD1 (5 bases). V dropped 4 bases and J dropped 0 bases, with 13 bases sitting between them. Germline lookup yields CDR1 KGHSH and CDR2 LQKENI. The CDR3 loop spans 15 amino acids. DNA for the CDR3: TGTGCCAGCTCACTTGAAACCGACAGCTCCTACGAGCAGTACTTC. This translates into CASSLETDSSYEQYF.

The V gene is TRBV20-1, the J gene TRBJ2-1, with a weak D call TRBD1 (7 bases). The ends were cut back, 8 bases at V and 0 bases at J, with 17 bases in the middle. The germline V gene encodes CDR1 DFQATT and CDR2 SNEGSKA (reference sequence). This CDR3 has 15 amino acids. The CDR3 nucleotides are TGCAGTCCCTGTTACCAGGGGGGCTCCTACAATGAGCAGTTCTTC. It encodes CSPCYQGGSYNEQFF.

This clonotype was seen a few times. This CDR3 reads CASSSLRASGKETDTQYF. The CDR3, as DNA: TGTGCCAGCTCGTCGCTAAGGGCTAGCGGGAAAGAGACAGATACGCAGTATTTT. The chain is built from TRBV12-3 or TRBV12-4 and TRBJ2-3, with 9 bases fitting TRBD2. Trimming removed 8 bases from V and 3 bases from J; junction bases left unmatched: 18. This CDR3 contains 18 residues.

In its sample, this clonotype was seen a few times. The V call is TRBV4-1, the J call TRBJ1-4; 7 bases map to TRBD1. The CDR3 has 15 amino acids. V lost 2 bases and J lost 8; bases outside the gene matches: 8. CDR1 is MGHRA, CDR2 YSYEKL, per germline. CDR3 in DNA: TGCGCCAGCAGCCAACCGACAGGGAAGTTGGAAAAACTGTTTTTT. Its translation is CASSQPTGKLEKLFF.

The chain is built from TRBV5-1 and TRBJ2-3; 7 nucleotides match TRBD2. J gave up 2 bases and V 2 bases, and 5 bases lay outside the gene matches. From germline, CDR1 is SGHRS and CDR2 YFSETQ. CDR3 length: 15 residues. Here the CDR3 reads CASSFWTRSTDTQYF. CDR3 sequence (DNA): TGCGCCAGCAGCTTTTGGACTAGATCCACAGATACGCAGTATTTT. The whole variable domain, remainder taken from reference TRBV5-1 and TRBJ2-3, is KAGVTQTPRYLIKTRGQQVTLSCSPISGHRSVSWYQQTPGQGLQFLFEYFSETQRNKGNFPGRFSGRQFSNSRSEMNVSTLELGDSALYLCASSFWTRSTDTQYFGPGTRLTVL.

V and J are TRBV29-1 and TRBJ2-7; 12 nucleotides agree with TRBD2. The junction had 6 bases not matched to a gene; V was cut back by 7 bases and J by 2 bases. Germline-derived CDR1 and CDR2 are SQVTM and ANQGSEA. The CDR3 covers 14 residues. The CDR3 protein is CSAASGRATYEQYF. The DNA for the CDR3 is TGCAGCGCCGCTAGCGGGAGGGCCACCTACGAGCAGTACTTC.

The CDR3 protein is CASSLPPGPEKGEQFF. The CDR3 bases are TGTGCCAGTAGTCTTCCACCGGGACCGGAAAAAGGCGAGCAGTTCTTC. The chain links TRBV19 to TRBJ2-1; D possibly uses TRBD1 or TRBD2 (5 bases each). V dropped 5 bases and J dropped 10 bases, with 24 bases sitting between them. CDR3 size: 16 residues. Germline-derived CDR1 and CDR2 are LNHDA and SQIVND (reference sequence).

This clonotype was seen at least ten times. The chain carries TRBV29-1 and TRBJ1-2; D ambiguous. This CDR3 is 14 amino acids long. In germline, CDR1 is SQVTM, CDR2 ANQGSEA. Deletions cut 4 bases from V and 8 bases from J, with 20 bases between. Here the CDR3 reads CSVGSQSYIMGYTF. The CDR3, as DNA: TGCAGCGTTGGATCCCAATCCTATATAATGGGCTACACCTTC.

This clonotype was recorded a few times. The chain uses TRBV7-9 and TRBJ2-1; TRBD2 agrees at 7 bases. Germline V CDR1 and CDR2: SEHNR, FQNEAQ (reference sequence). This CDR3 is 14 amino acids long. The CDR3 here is CAGGGDLPNNEQFF. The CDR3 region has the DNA TGTGCGGGTGGGGGGGACTTACCAAACAATGAGCAGTTCTTC.

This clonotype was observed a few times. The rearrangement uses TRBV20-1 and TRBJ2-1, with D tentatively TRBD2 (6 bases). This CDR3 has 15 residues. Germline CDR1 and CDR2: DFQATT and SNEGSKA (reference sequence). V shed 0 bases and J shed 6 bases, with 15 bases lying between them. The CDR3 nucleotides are TGCAGTGCTAGAGAGGTCGACGCCGGGGGCAATGAGCAGTTCTTC. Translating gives CSAREVDAGGNEQFF.

The CDR3 region has the DNA TGCGCCAGCAGCTTTCCAAGGGGACCGGCTATTACAGATAGCTCCTACGAGCAGTACTTC. This codes for CASSFPRGPAITDSSYEQYF. The chain combines TRBV5-1 with TRBJ2-7; either TRBD1 or TRBD2 may fit D (5 bases each). V lost 2 bases and J lost 0, with 27 bases in between. The CDR3 extends over 20 amino acids. CDR1 and CDR2 from the germline V gene are SGHRS and YFSETQ.